The 27 T cell receptor beta chains listed next were all sequenced from one sample in a study of blood T cell repertoires in COVID-19. Clones were read by immunoSEQ multiplex PCR, and TCRdb kept only the in-frame ones, dropping some. The data hold about 370,000 clones, with 80% to 90% observed a single time. The material sequenced was PBMCs or T cells enriched from blood (not recorded which). These receptors all stem from a man between 18 and 35 years old who had recovered from COVID-19.

This chain joins TRBV6-2 or TRBV6-3 and TRBJ2-3, with D tentatively TRBD2 (5 bases). CDR1 and CDR2 (germline): MNHEY, SVGEGT. Trimming shortened V by 5 bases and J by 2 bases, and 14 bases separated the two germline ends. The CDR3 has 15 residues. The CDR3 region is CASSRDVGDTDTQYF. The CDR3 DNA is TGTGCCAGCAGTCGCGACGTCGGGGACACAGATACGCAGTATTTT.

This sequence joins TRBV5-1 and TRBJ1-2, with D unresolved. This CDR3 comprises 17 residues. The germline V gene encodes CDR1 SGHRS and CDR2 YFSETQ. Trimming pared 2 bases from V and 3 bases from J, leaving 20 bases between. In DNA, the CDR3 is TGCGCCAGCAGCTTCCTCCCGGGGAGAGACAATTACTATGGCTACACCTTC. Translating it yields CASSFLPGRDNYYGYTF.

The chain links TRBV27 to TRBJ1-4; D unresolved. Germline CDR1 reads MNHEY; CDR2 reads SMNVEV (reference sequence). This CDR3 region has 17 residues. V lost 3 bases, J lost 0 bases, and 14 bases lay in between. CDR3 sequence reads: CASSFLGTAATNEKLFF. The CDR3 DNA sequence: TGTGCCAGCAGTTTTCTCGGTACAGCAGCAACTAATGAAAAACTGTTTTTT.

This chain links TRBV19 with TRBJ2-2; 7 positions match TRBD1. CDR3 length: 16 residues. V shed 4 bases and J 2 bases; nucleotides not matched to a gene: 7. Germline CDR1 and CDR2: LNHDA and SQIVND (reference sequence). CDR3 in amino acids: CASSTSGTANTGELFF. CDR3 nucleotide sequence: TGTGCCAGTAGTACCTCCGGGACAGCTAACACCGGGGAGCTGTTTTTT. The full variable domain, in which reference TRBV19 and TRBJ2-2 provide the parts outside the CDR3, is DGGITQSPKYLFRKEGQNVTLSCEQNLNHDAMYWYRQDPGQGLRLIYYSQIVNDFQKGDIAEGYSVSREKKESFPLTVTSAQKNPTAFYLCASSTSGTANTGELFFGEGSRLTVL.

The chain uses TRBV3-1 (or the pseudogene TRBV3-2) and TRBJ1-1; no definite D call. Trimming removed 2 bases from V and 1 base from J, with 2 bases in between. From germline, CDR1 is LGHDT and CDR2 YNNKEL (reference sequence). The CDR3 is made up of 12 amino acids. In DNA, the CDR3 is TGTGCCAGCAGCCAACGGAACACTGAAGCTTTCTTT. This codes for CASSQRNTEAFF.

This rearrangement joins TRBV7-3 to TRBJ2-1, with no clear D. The V and J ends lost 2 bases and 4 bases respectively, with 6 bases between them. The CDR3 spans 13 residues. Germline assignment: CDR1 SGHTA and CDR2 FQGTGA. CDR3 nucleotide sequence: TGTGCCAGCAGCTTAGGCAGTTACAATGAGCAGTTCTTC. It yields the protein CASSLGSYNEQFF.

This clone was seen a few times. Other DNA sequences within the sample encode an identical CDR3. This chain links TRBV18 with TRBJ2-2; TRBD2 matches 7 bases. Germline V gene lookup returns CDR1 KGHSH and CDR2 LQKENI. The length of the CDR3 is 16 residues. V lost 3 bases to trimming and J lost 1 base; unmatched junction nucleotides: 5. The CDR3 sequence: CASSPPTGGNTGELFF. CDR3 nucleotide sequence: TGTGCCAGCTCACCTCCAACGGGGGGGAACACCGGGGAGCTGTTTTTT. Full variable domain (rest looked up from reference TRBV18 and TRBJ2-2): NAGVMQNPRHLVRRRGQEARLRCSPMKGHSHVYWYRQLPEEGLKFMVYLQKENIIDESGMPKERFSAEFPKEGPSILRIQQVVRGDSAAYFCASSPPTGGNTGELFFGEGSRLTVL.

This chain joins TRBV7-6 and TRBJ1-1; D not resolved. The CDR3 runs 13 residues. From germline, CDR1 is SGHVS and CDR2 FNYEAQ. Trimming removed 2 bases from V and 5 bases from J, with 9 bases in between. The DNA for the CDR3 is TGTGCCAGCAGCTTAAATCAAAAAACTGAAGCTTTCTTT. Translating gives CASSLNQKTEAFF.

The genes are TRBV12-3 or TRBV12-4 and TRBJ1-1, with a possible D match to TRBD1 (6 bases). The CDR3 runs 11 residues. V was trimmed by 6 bases and J by 10 bases, leaving 12 bases between them. CDR3 sequence reads: CASRVDRRAFF. CDR3 nucleotides: TGTGCCAGCAGAGTGGACAGACGAGCTTTCTTT.

V and J are TRBV4-2 and TRBJ2-7; the match to TRBD1 covers 7 bases. In germline, CDR1 is LGHNA, CDR2 YNFKEQ. This CDR3 is built from 14 residues. The V gene end was trimmed by 3 bases and the J gene end by 3 bases; junction bases not matched to a gene: 5. CDR3: CASSQGQQLYEQYF. The DNA of the CDR3 is TGTGCCAGCAGCCAGGGACAGCAACTCTACGAGCAGTACTTC.

This clone was found once. The chain combines TRBV13 with TRBJ2-1; D gene ambiguous. Germline lookup yields CDR1 PRHDT and CDR2 FYEKMQ (reference sequence). The CDR3 is 12 amino acids. Trimming took 2 bases from V and 8 from J, leaving 7 bases between them. The CDR3 DNA follows: TGTGCCAGCAGCTTACTCCCCCATGAGCAGTTCTTC. It yields the protein CASSLLPHEQFF.

This chain connects TRBV9 to TRBJ1-2; a weak D match, TRBD1 (6 bases). Looked up from germline, CDR1 is SGDLS and CDR2 is YYNGEE. Between the trimmed V and J ends, which lost 3 bases and 5 bases, there was a span of 14 bases. This CDR3 comprises 14 residues. The CDR3 sequence: CASSALQGGYGYTF. The CDR3, as DNA: TGTGCCAGCAGCGCGTTACAGGGCGGATATGGCTACACCTTC.

The V call is TRBV9, the J call TRBJ1-5, with 9 positions matching TRBD1. Germline trimming cut 4 bases from V and 4 bases from J; bases unmatched to any gene: 9. Germline CDR1 reads SGDLS; CDR2 reads YYNGEE. The CDR3 extends over 16 amino acids. The CDR3 DNA sequence: TGTGCCAGCAGCAAAGGAACCGGGACAGGGAATCAGCCCCAGCATTTT. This translates into CASSKGTGTGNQPQHF.

This clone was seen a single time. The rearrangement links TRBV12-5 to TRBJ1-5, with TRBD1 identical over 9 bases. Losses at the gene ends were 8 bases for V and 2 bases for J; bases not matched to a gene: 4. Germline V lookup: CDR1 LGHNT, CDR2 FRNRAP. The CDR3 sequence is 14 residues long. The CDR3 reads CASTTGGGNQPQHF. The DNA of the CDR3 is TGTGCTAGTACTACAGGGGGCGGCAATCAGCCCCAGCATTTT.

This rearrangement joins TRBV9 to TRBJ1-2; the match to TRBD1 covers 8 bases. The germline gives CDR1 SGDLS, CDR2 YYNGEE. The CDR3 runs 14 residues. J lost 4 bases, V lost 4 bases, and 6 bases had no gene match. The CDR3: CASSRITGGYGYTF. The CDR3 nucleotides are TGTGCCAGCAGCCGTATAACAGGGGGCTATGGCTACACCTTC.

The rearrangement uses TRBV24-1 and TRBJ2-3, with D maybe TRBD1 (6 bases). This CDR3 contains 13 residues. Trimming cost V 9 bases and J 1 base, with 10 bases left between them. The germline gives CDR1 KGHDR, CDR2 SFDVKD. The CDR3 loop is CATGRQGTDTQYF. The CDR3 DNA sequence: TGTGCCACCGGAAGACAGGGCACAGATACGCAGTATTTT.

The V call is TRBV7-3, the J call TRBJ2-4; 12 positions agree with TRBD1. V was clipped by 5 bases and J by 8 bases; unmatched bases: 10. The CDR3 is 16 amino acids. Germline V gene sequence: CDR1 SGHTA, CDR2 FQGTGA. The CDR3: CASSVGTGGVGDIQYF. CDR3 nucleotide sequence: TGTGCCAGCAGCGTCGGGACAGGGGGCGTGGGGGACATTCAGTACTTC. Variable domain in full (rest from reference TRBV7-3 and TRBJ2-4): GAGVSQTPSNKVTEKGKYVELRCDPISGHTALYWYRQSLGQGPEFLIYFQGTGAADDSGLPNDRFFAVRPEGSVSTLKIQRTERGDSAVYLCASSVGTGGVGDIQYFGAGTRLSVL.

The chain has TRBV3-1 (or the pseudogene TRBV3-2) and TRBJ2-1; D ambiguous. Trimming shortened V by 4 bases and J by 6 bases, and 7 bases separated the two germline ends. Germline V gene lookup returns CDR1 LGHDT and CDR2 YNNKEL (reference sequence). CDR3 length: 12 amino acids. CDR3 sequence (DNA): TGTGCCAGCAGCCCAAACAGCAATGAGCAGTTCTTC. It translates to CASSPNSNEQFF.

The chain carries TRBV7-9 and TRBJ2-4, with 14 bases fitting TRBD2. V gave up 5 bases and J gave up 3 bases; unmatched junction bases: 6. This CDR3 comprises 17 residues. Germline V lookup: CDR1 SEHNR, CDR2 FQNEAQ (reference sequence). The CDR3 DNA reads TGTGCCAGCAGCGCCGGGACTAGCGGGAGAGACAAAAACATTCAGTACTTC. Protein product: CASSAGTSGRDKNIQYF.

The J gene is TRBJ1-3, the V gene TRBV3-1 (or the pseudogene TRBV3-2), with 9 bases lining up with TRBD1. The CDR3 contains 15 residues. CDR1 LGHDT and CDR2 YNNKEL come from the germline V gene (reference sequence). Trimming took 5 bases from V and 10 from J; bases not matched to a gene: 12. DNA for the CDR3: TGTGCCAGCAGCACCCACTCTGGACAGGGGCAAACCATATATTTT. Protein sequence: CASSTHSGQGQTIYF.

This clone was seen a single time. The chain links TRBV3-1 (or the pseudogene TRBV3-2) to TRBJ2-1; TRBD2 matches 11 bases. Germline V CDR1 and CDR2: LGHDT, YNNKEL (reference sequence). The V gene end was trimmed by 5 bases and the J gene end by 5 bases; junction bases not matched to a gene: 11. CDR3 length equals 17 residues. The CDR3 DNA reads as TGTGCCAGCAGCAAAACTAGCGGGAGTCTTGACCACAATGAGCAGTTCTTC. This gives the protein CASSKTSGSLDHNEQFF.

J is TRBJ2-7 and V is TRBV12-3 or TRBV12-4; TRBD1 matches at 7 bases. V lost 5 bases, J lost 6 bases, and 4 bases stayed unmatched. This CDR3 region has 12 residues. DNA for the CDR3: TGTGCCAGCAGTGAACAGGGGTTCGAGCAGTACTTC. Residues: CASSEQGFEQYF.

The rearrangement joins TRBV6-6 to TRBJ2-1; the D gene is possibly TRBD1 (8 bases). The CDR3 is 15 amino acids. Germline values: CDR1 MNHNY, CDR2 SVGAGI (reference sequence). Between the trimmed V and J ends, which lost 6 bases and 2 bases, there was a span of 14 bases. The CDR3 region is CASSRTGGAYNEQFF. The CDR3 coding sequence is TGTGCCAGCAGCCGAACAGGGGGGGCCTACAATGAGCAGTTCTTC.

This sequence joins TRBV28 and TRBJ1-5, with 7 positions matching TRBD1. The germline V gene encodes CDR1 MDHEN and CDR2 SYDVKM. This CDR3 has 13 amino acids. Unmatched junction bases numbered 5, after V lost 6 bases and J lost 6 bases. This CDR3 is CASSGTVSQPQHF. CDR3 DNA sequence: TGTGCCAGCAGCGGGACAGTATCTCAGCCCCAGCATTTT.

V is TRBV23-1 and J is TRBJ1-4; tentative D call: TRBD1 (5 bases). TRBV23-1 is given ORF status, its function remaining uncertain. Trimming left V 2 bases short and J 8 bases short, with 15 bases between. CDR3 length equals 15 residues. The CDR3 DNA sequence: TGCGCCAGCAGTCAACGTCAGGGTATGTGCGAAAAACTGTTTTTT. This encodes CASSQRQGMCEKLFF.

The gene calls are TRBV7-9 and TRBJ1-2, with 8 bases matching TRBD1. Germline V gives CDR1 SEHNR, CDR2 FQNEAQ (reference sequence). The CDR3 length is 14 residues. V shed 5 bases, J shed 8 bases, and the junction held 10 bases outside the gene matches. In nucleotides, the CDR3 is TGTGCCAGCAGCGGTGGACAGGGTTGGAGAGGCTACACCTTC. Translated, it gives CASSGGQGWRGYTF.

The chain is built from TRBV9 and TRBJ2-1; 12 bases agree with TRBD2. After removal of 4 bases from V and 6 bases from J, the junction contained 5 bases not matched to a gene. The CDR3 has 15 residues. Germline V gene lookup returns CDR1 SGDLS and CDR2 YYNGEE. The CDR3 region is CASSLGLAGLNEQFF. DNA for the CDR3: TGTGCCAGCAGCCTGGGACTAGCGGGCCTCAATGAGCAGTTCTTC.